The T cell receptor (beta chain) under discussion was sequenced for a study of blood T cell repertoires in COVID-19. Looking at the study overall: Sample material is recorded as cDNA or gDNA derived from T cells, B-cell-depleted T cells, or PBMCs.

Trimming took 2 bases from V and 8 from J; bases not matched to a gene: 14. The CDR3 extends over 17 amino acids. In germline, CDR1 is SGHRS, CDR2 YFSETQ. Original data processing: Reference gene primer amplification gave nucleated cell count estimates. TCRdb keeps only in-frame clones here, not all; method: immunoSEQ multiplex PCR. The V and J calls and the clone size are those of that table, but D and trimming were determined from the DNA. This table has approximately 150,000 clones, approximately 80% appearing once. The chain carries TRBV5-1 and TRBJ2-1; 9 bases line up with TRBD2. The TCR comes from a man between 65 and 85 years old who had recovered from COVID-19. Sequenced input: peripheral blood. The CDR3 bases are TGCGCCAGCAGCTTTTTGTCTAGCGGGGCCCTTTGGGATGAGCAGTTCTTC. Translating it yields CASSFLSSGALWDEQFF.